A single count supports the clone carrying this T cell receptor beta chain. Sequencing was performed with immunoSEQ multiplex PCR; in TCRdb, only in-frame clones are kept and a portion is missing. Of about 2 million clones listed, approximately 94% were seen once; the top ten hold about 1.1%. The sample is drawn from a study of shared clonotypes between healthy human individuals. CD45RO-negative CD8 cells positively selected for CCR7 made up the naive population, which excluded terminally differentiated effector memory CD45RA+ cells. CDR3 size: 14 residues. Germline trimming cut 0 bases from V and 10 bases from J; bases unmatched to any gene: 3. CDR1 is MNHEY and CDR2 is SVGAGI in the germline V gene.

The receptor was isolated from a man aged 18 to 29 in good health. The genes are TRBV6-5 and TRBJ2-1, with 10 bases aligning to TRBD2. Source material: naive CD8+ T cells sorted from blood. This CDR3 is CASSYSEGLAEQFF. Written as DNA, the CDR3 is TGTGCCAGCAGTTACTCAGAGGGACTAGCGGAGCAGTTCTTC.